The entry below describes one T cell receptor beta chain. Its specificity is not known. Here immunoSEQ multiplex PCR was the method, and the copy in TCRdb shows in-frame clones only, minus some. The repertoire holds over 30,000 clones, with more than 65% as singletons. Time point noted: blood 4 weeks post-SBRT, at nephrectomy. Specified treatment: 15 Gy SBRT to primary tumor, nephrectomy 4 weeks later. Nephrectomy followed 15 Gy stereotactic body radiation by 4 weeks. Trimming took 1 base from V and 5 from J; bases not matched to a gene: 9. Looked up from germline, CDR1 is SGHDN and CDR2 is FVKESK. The CDR3 has 17 amino acids. This sample stems from a study of radiation and T cells in renal cell carcinoma. General study findings and limits: No pretreatment tumor biopsies were available for baseline clonotypes. Top tumor clonotypes rose in blood 2 weeks post-radiation, then contracted.

The chain combines TRBV14 with TRBJ2-5, with 11 bases identical to TRBD2. The TCR sequence derives from a man aged 60 to 69 with renal cell carcinoma. This material consisted of blood, taken from a patient whose treatment included radiotherapy and nephrectomy. The DNA of the CDR3 is TGTGCCAGCAGCCAAGGATGGATAGCGGGAGGGATGGAGACCCAGTACTTC. It encodes CASSQGWIAGGMETQYF. The complete variable domain, with remaining parts taken from reference TRBV14 and TRBJ2-5, reads EAGVTQFPSHSVIEKGQTVTLRCDPISGHDNLYWYRRVMGKEIKFLLHFVKESKQDESGMPNNRFLAERTGGTYSTLKVQPAELEDSGVYFCASSQGWIAGGMETQYFGPGTRLLVL.